What follows is one T cell receptor (beta chain) and its context. Its target is unknown. The sample comes from a study of shared clonotypes between healthy human individuals. Germline V CDR1 and CDR2: LNHDA, SQIVND (reference sequence). With 5 bases clipped from V and 4 bases from J, the junction kept 15 bases outside the gene matches. The length of the CDR3 is 20 residues. Findings and limits, study-wide: Sampling used blood alone; tissue repertoires probably differ.

Libraries were prepared by immunoSEQ multiplex PCR; TCRdb keeps only in-frame clonotypes and omits some of them. In the table there are fewer than 3 million clones, about 90% of which are singletons. Donors included only healthy HIV-negative adults lacking recent acute infections or vaccinations. The clonotype comes from a young man in good health. Some clones in this sample may be carry-over from other donors' samples. Sample: naive CD4+ T cells from PBMCs. Subset noted: CD45RA+ positively selected. This chain joins TRBV19 and TRBJ2-3; 16 positions match TRBD2. The CDR3 DNA is TGTGCCAGTAGTGATCCGGGACTAGCGGGAGGGGGGCCCGACCCAGATACGCAGTATTTT. Protein product: CASSDPGLAGGGPDPDTQYF.